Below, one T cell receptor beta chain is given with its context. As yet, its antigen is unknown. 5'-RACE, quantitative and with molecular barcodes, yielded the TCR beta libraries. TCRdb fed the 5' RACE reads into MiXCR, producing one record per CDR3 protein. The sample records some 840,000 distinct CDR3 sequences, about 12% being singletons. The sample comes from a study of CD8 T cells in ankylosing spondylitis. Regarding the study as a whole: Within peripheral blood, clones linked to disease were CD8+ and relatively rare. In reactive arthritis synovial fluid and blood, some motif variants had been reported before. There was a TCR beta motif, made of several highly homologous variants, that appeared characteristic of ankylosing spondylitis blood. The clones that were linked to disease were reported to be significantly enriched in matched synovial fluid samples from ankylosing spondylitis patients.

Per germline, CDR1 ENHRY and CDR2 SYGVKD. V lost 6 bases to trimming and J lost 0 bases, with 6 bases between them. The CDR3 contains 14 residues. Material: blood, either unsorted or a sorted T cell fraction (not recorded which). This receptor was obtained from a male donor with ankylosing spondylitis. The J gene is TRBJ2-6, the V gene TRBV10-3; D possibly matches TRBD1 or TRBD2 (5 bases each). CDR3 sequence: CAIRGDSGANVLTF. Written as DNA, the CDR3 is TGTGCCATCAGGGGGGACTCTGGGGCCAACGTCCTGACTTTC.